This TCR beta chain emerged from a study of T cells in Graves' hyperthyroidism and ophthalmopathy. Overall study findings and caveats: Stable hyperthyroidism and ophthalmopathy were separated using 13 V-J signatures.

V lost 3 bases, J lost 10 bases, and 11 bases stayed unmatched. The germline CDR1 and CDR2 sequences are MGHRA and YSYEKL. CDR3 length: 14 residues. To note about this clonotype: Its cognate antigen is unknown.

Amplified TCR beta CDR3 regions came from RNA transcripts. TCR CDR3 underwent first-round RT-PCR with the HTBI primer set. TCRdb itself ran the multiplex PCR reads through MiXCR, one entry per CDR3 protein. The sample consists of hundreds of thousands of distinct CDR3 sequences, around 15% of them appearing once. Sequenced sample: blood. The chain carries TRBV4-1 and TRBJ1-2; 7 nucleotides line up with TRBD1. The TCR originated in a woman in her late teens or twenties with Graves' hyperthyroidism. The CDR3 sequence: CASSHPPRQGDYTF. The CDR3 DNA follows: TGCGCCAGCAGCCATCCCCCGAGACAGGGCGACTACACCTTC.